This T cell receptor (beta chain) was obtained from a study of blood T cell repertoires in COVID-19. This clone was seen ten or more times. Germline V gene lookup returns CDR1 MGHRA and CDR2 YSYEKL. This CDR3 has 15 residues. V lost 3 bases and J lost 5; bases outside the gene matches: 9. Method: immunoSEQ multiplex PCR; TCRdb's copy keeps in-frame clones and lacks some. Of under 200,000 clones listed, over 75% were seen once; the top ten hold over 7.5%. The chain combines TRBV4-1 with TRBJ2-5; the match to TRBD1 covers 7 bases. The TCR originated in an elderly woman with acute or convalescent COVID-19. The sample was peripheral blood. CDR3 residues: CASSQNTGATETQYF. CDR3 sequence (DNA): TGCGCCAGCAGCCAGAATACAGGGGCGACCGAGACCCAGTACTTC.